The source of this TCR beta chain is a study of T cell responses to AZD1222 COVID-19 vaccine. The method was immunoSEQ multiplex PCR; TCRdb's version includes in-frame clones alone and lacks a portion of them. The sample holds 90,000 to 120,000 clones, around 96% seen once. The CDR3 spans 14 residues. Losses at the gene ends were 2 bases for V and 5 bases for J; bases not matched to a gene: 1. Germline V gene lookup returns CDR1 SGHTA and CDR2 FQGNSA. The sequence came from an adult in good health. The chain is built from TRBV7-2 and TRBJ2-5; TRBD2 aligns across 11 bases. The specimen comprised peripheral blood, sampled on day 0 of AZD1222 vaccination. CDR3 region: CASSLSSGRETQYF. DNA of the CDR3: TGTGCCAGCAGCTTATCTAGCGGGAGGGAGACCCAGTACTTC.